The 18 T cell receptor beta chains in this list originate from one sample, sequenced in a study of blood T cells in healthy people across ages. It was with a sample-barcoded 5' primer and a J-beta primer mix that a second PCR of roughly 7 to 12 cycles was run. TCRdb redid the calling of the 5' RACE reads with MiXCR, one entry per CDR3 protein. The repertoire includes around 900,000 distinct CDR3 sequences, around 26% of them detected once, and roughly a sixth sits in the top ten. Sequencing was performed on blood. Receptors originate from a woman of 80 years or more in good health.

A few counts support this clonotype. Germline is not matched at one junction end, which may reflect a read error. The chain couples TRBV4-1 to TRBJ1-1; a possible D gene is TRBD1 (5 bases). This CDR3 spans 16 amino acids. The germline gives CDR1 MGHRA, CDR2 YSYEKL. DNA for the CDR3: TGCGCCAGCAGCCAAGATGCGACAGTCCCGAACACTGAAACTTTCTTT. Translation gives CASSQDATVPNTETFF.

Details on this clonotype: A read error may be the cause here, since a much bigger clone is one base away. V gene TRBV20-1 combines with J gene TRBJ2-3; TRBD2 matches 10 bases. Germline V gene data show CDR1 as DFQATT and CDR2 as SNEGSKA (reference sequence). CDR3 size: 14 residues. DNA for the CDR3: TGCAGTGTTAGAGGGACTAGCGGCACAGATACGCAGTATTTT. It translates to CSVRGTSGTDTQYF.

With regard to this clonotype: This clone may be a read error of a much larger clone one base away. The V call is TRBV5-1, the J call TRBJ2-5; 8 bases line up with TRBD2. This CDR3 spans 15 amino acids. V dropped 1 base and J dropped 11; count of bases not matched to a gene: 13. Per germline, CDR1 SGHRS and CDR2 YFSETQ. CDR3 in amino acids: CASSLRGGPSHEQYF. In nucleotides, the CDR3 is TGCGCCAGCAGCTTGCGGGGGGGGCCGAGTCATGAGCAGTACTTC. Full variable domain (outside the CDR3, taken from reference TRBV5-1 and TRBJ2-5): KAGVTQTPRYLIKTRGQQVTLSCSPISGHRSVSWYQQTPGQGLQFLFEYFSETQRNKGNFPGRFSGRQFSNSRSEMNVSTLELGDSALYLCASSLRGGPSHEQYFGPGTRLLVL.

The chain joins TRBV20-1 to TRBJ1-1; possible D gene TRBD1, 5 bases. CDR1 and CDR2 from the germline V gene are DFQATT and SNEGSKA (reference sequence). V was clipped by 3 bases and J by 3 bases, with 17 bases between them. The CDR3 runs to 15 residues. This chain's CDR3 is CSAREAGRGDTEAFF. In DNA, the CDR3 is TGCAGTGCTAGGGAGGCGGGTCGGGGGGACACTGAAGCTTTCTTT.

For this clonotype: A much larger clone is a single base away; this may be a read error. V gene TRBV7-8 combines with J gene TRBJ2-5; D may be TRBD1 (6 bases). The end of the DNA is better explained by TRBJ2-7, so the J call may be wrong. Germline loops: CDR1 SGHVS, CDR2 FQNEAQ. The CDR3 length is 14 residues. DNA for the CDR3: TGTGCCAGCAGCCCGGGGACACACTCCTGCGAGCAGTACTTC. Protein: CASSPGTHSCEQYF.

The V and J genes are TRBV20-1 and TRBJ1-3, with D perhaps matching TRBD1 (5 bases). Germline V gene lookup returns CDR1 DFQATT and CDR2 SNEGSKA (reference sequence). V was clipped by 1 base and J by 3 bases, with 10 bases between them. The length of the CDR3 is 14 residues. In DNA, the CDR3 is TGCAGTGCTAGAGCGGGACGGATTGGAAACACCATATATTTT. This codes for CSARAGRIGNTIYF.

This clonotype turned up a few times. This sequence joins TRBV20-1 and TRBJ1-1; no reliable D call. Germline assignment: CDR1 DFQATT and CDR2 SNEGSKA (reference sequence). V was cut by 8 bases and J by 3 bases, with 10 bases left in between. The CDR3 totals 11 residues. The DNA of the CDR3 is TGCAGTACCCTGCGGGACACTGAAGCTTTCTTT. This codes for CSTLRDTEAFF.

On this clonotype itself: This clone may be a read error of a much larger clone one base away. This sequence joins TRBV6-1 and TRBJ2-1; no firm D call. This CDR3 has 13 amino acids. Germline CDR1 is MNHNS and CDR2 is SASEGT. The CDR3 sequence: CASSAVEPNGQFF. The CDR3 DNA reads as TGTGCCAGCAGTGCAGTAGAACCCAATGGGCAGTTCTTC.

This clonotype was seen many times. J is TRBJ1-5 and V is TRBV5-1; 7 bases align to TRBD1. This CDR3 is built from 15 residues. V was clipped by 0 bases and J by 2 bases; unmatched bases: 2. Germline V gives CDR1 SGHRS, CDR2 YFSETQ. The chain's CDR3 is CASSLDTGGNQPQHF. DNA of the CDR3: TGCGCCAGCAGCTTGGATACAGGGGGCAATCAGCCCCAGCATTTT. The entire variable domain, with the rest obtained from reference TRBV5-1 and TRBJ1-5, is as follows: KAGVTQTPRYLIKTRGQQVTLSCSPISGHRSVSWYQQTPGQGLQFLFEYFSETQRNKGNFPGRFSGRQFSNSRSEMNVSTLELGDSALYLCASSLDTGGNQPQHFGDGTRLSIL.

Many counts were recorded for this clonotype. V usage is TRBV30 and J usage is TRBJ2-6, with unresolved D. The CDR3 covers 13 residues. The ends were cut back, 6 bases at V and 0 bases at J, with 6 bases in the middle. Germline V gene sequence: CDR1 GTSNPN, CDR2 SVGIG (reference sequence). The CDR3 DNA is TGTGCCTGCGACCGCTCTGGGGCCAACGTCCTGACTTTC. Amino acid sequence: CACDRSGANVLTF.

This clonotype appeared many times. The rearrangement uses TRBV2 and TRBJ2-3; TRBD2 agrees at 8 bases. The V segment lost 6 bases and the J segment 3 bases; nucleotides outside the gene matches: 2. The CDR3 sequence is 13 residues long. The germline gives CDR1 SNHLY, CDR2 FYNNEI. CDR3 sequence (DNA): TGTGCCAGCAGAGCGGGGGCTACAGATACGCAGTATTTT. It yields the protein CASRAGATDTQYF.

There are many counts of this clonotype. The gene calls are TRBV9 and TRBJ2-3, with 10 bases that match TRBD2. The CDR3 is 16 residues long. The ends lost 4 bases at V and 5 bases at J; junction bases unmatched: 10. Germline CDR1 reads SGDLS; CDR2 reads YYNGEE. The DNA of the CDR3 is TGTGCCAGCAGCCCCCCGGGACTAGCGCGGGGAGATACGCAGTATTTT. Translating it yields CASSPPGLARGDTQYF.

CDR3 amino acids: CASSLETGWDTEAFF. In DNA form, the CDR3 reads TGTGCCAGCAGCTTAGAAACAGGGTGGGACACTGAAGCTTTCTTT. The chain carries TRBV7-9 and TRBJ1-1; a possible D gene is TRBD1 (6 bases). Trimming stripped 1 base from V and 3 bases from J, with 12 bases between. The germline V gene encodes CDR1 SEHNR and CDR2 FQNEAQ (reference sequence). The CDR3 runs 15 residues.

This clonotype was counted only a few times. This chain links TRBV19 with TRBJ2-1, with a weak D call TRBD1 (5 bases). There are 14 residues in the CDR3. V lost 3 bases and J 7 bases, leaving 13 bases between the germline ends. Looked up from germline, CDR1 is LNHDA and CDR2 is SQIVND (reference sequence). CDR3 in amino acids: CASSIQGSSNEQFF. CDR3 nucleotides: TGTGCCAGTAGTATTCAGGGTTCTTCGAATGAGCAGTTCTTC.

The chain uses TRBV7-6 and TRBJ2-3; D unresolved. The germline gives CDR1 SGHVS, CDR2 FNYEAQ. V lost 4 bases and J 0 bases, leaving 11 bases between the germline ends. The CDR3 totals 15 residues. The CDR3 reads CASSSVGGSTDTQYF. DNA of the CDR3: TGTGCCAGCAGCTCCGTCGGCGGAAGCACAGATACGCAGTATTTT.

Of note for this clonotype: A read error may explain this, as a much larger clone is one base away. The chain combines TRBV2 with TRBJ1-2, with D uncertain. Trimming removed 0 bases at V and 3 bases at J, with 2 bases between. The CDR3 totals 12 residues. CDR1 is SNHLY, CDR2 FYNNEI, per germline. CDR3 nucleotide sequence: TGTGCCAGCAGTGAAGCGGACTATGGCTACACCTTC. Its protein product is CASSEADYGYTF.

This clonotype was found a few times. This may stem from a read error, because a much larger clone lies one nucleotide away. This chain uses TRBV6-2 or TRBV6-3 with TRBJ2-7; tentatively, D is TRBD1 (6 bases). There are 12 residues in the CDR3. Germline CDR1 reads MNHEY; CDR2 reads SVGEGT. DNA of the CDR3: TGTGCCGGCAGTCGACAGGTTGACGAGCAGTACTTC. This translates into CAGSRQVDEQYF.

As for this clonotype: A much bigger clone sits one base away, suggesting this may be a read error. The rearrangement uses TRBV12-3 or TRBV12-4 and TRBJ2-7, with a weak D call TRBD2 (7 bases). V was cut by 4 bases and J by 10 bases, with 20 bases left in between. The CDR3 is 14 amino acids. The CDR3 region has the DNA TGTGCCAGCAGTTATGGGGGGGGCGGCGCCACCCAGTACTTC. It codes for CASSYGGGGATQYF.